A selection of T cell receptor beta chains follows, all from one sample in a study of yellow fever vaccine responses in identical twins. One entry per CDR3 protein, called by TCRdb with MiXCR from the RT-PCR reads. The table records fewer than 350 distinct CDR3 sequences, around 80% of them present only once. Sequencing used T cells from blood (PBMCs), unsorted or a sorted subset (not recorded which), obtained before or after yellow fever vaccination (not recorded which). The receptor set was obtained from a female donor who received the yellow fever vaccine. Both conserved end residues are part of each CDR3. A D gene is named only where the DNA matches it firmly. Rows give clone size only sometimes, using once, few, many, or a class for an expanded clone.

abundance: few
d_gene: NA
j_gene: TRBJ2-1
v_gene: TRBV5-6
CDR3aa: CASSPEGYNEQFF
CDR3nt: TGTGCCAGCAGCCCGGAGGGGTACAATGAGCAGTTCTTC

abundance: NA
d_gene: NA
j_gene: TRBJ1-2
v_gene: TRBV4-3
CDR3aa: CASSQGRITYGYTF
CDR3nt: TGCGCCAGCAGCCAGGGCCGGATCACTTATGGCTACACCTTC

abundance: NA
d_gene: TRBD2
j_gene: TRBJ2-7
v_gene: TRBV6-2/TRBV6-3
CDR3aa: CASSYSRTSPYEQYF
CDR3nt: TGTGCCAGCAGTTACTCCAGGACTAGCCCCTACGAGCAGTACTTC

abundance: NA
d_gene: NA
j_gene: TRBJ2-3
v_gene: TRBV7-3
CDR3aa: CASSFASPTDTQYF
CDR3nt: TGTGCCAGCAGCTTCGCTTCGCCCACAGATACGCAGTATTTT

abundance: few
d_gene: NA
j_gene: TRBJ1-6
v_gene: TRBV10-1
CDR3aa: CASSEPDRNSPLHF
CDR3nt: TGCGCCAGCAGTGAACCGGACAGAAATTCACCCCTCCACTTT

abundance: NA
d_gene: NA
j_gene: TRBJ1-4
v_gene: TRBV30
CDR3aa: CAWSVLRANEKLFF
CDR3nt: TGTGCCTGGAGTGTACTTCGGGCTAATGAAAAACTGTTTTTT

abundance: NA
d_gene: NA
j_gene: TRBJ1-1
v_gene: TRBV20-1
CDR3aa: CSAGRQPNTEAFF
CDR3nt: TGCAGTGCTGGCCGGCAGCCGAACACTGAAGCTTTCTTT

abundance: few
d_gene: TRBD1
j_gene: TRBJ1-1
v_gene: TRBV15
CDR3aa: CATSRDRGRTEAFF
CDR3nt: TGTGCCACCAGCAGAGACAGGGGGCGAACTGAAGCTTTCTTT

abundance: NA
d_gene: TRBD2
j_gene: TRBJ2-2
v_gene: TRBV7-6
CDR3aa: CASSRTSGGNTGELFF
CDR3nt: TGTGCCAGCAGCCGGACTAGCGGGGGAAACACCGGGGAGCTGTTTTTT

abundance: NA
d_gene: NA
j_gene: TRBJ1-2
v_gene: TRBV15
CDR3aa: CATSMGWSSNYGYTF
CDR3nt: TGTGCCACCAGCATGGGTTGGTCTTCTAACTATGGCTACACCTTC

abundance: NA
d_gene: TRBD1
j_gene: TRBJ2-5
v_gene: TRBV7-2
CDR3aa: CASSLTGGRETQYF
CDR3nt: TGTGCCAGCAGCTTGACAGGGGGCAGGGAGACCCAGTACTTC